This record covers a single T cell receptor beta chain. Its antigen is as yet unknown. This specimen belongs to a study of cytomegalovirus exposure and HLA in healthy donors. Study at large: Of several hundred genotyped donors, about 81% grouped in the Caucasian-associated ancestry cluster.

Primers included in the PCR were 60 Vbeta and 13 Jbeta primers. Sequencing used immunoSEQ multiplex PCR; TCRdb keeps in-frame clones, though not all of them. The sample carries tens of thousands of clones, roughly 80% recorded once. This CDR3 region has 13 residues. CDR1 is SGHNT and CDR2 is YENEEA in the germline V gene. V shed 5 bases, J shed 5 bases, and the junction held 4 bases outside the gene matches. Whole-study results and caveats: It was reported in a later analysis that an Asian-associated ancestry cluster showed fewer N-insertions than the 666-donor mean.

Material: PBMCs. The gene calls are TRBV11-3 and TRBJ1-2; TRBD1 matches at 8 bases. The receptor was isolated from a woman under 40 in good health and CMV-seronegative. For the CDR3, the DNA is TGTGCCAGCAGCACCCGGACAGGGTATGGCTACACCTTC. Amino acid sequence: CASSTRTGYGYTF.